Listed below are T cell receptor beta chains from one sample, sequenced in a study of T cells in Graves' hyperthyroidism and ophthalmopathy. TCRdb reprocessed the multiplex PCR reads with MiXCR, giving one entry per CDR3 protein. The sample lists 600,000 to 750,000 distinct CDR3 sequences, approximately 15% seen once, with about 16% in the top ten. Sample: blood. These receptors were collected from a man aged 50 to 60 with Graves' hyperthyroidism. CDR3s include the opening cysteine and the closing phenylalanine or tryptophan.

v_gene	j_gene	CDR3aa
TRBV19	TRBJ1-1	CASEATVGSTEAFF
TRBV6-5	TRBJ2-2	CASSYWDRGESGELFF
TRBV7-9	TRBJ2-5	CASSRQDPKTQYF
TRBV29-1	TRBJ1-3	CSVRDRGNTIYF
TRBV28	TRBJ2-7	CASSFMGDNPSYEQYF
TRBV20-1	TRBJ2-7	CSGFQAGKLSYEQYF
TRBV7-3	TRBJ1-6	CASSSSGTGHNSPLHF
TRBV7-9	TRBJ2-7	CASSFAGYEQYF
TRBV27	TRBJ2-7	CASSYRVTYEQYF
TRBV5-8	TRBJ2-5	CASSLKSREETQYF
TRBV28	TRBJ2-3	CASSFTATDTQYF
TRBV5-6	TRBJ2-1	CASSPKTSGSPYNEQFF
TRBV5-1	TRBJ2-1	CASSGTGLSSYNEQFF
TRBV5-1	TRBJ1-1	CASSLAGVGTEAFF
TRBV20-1	TRBJ2-7	CSARDTTSGNHEQYF
TRBV28	TRBJ2-3	CASSSPGSGSPDTQYF
TRBV11-2	TRBJ2-7	CASSSLRLQGAFYEQYF
TRBV29-1	TRBJ2-5	CSGGTAQETQYF
TRBV27	TRBJ1-4	CASSSPAGSTNEKLFF
TRBV7-9	TRBJ2-7	CASSPWAGGPSYEQYF
TRBV13	TRBJ2-5	CASSRRLASETQYF
TRBV30	TRBJ1-1	CAWATTYEQAFF
TRBV6-1	TRBJ1-1	CASSRGGLNTEAFF
TRBV5-1	TRBJ1-1	CASSRTDMNTEAFF
TRBV11-2	TRBJ2-7	CASSLVGSHSYEQYF
TRBV6-6	TRBJ1-2	CASSYYFGVTGLYGYTF
TRBV30	TRBJ1-1	CAWSYSGRNTEAFF
TRBV12-3/TRBV12-4	TRBJ1-3	CASSLSGNTIYF
TRBV10-1	TRBJ2-1	CASSEFRTSGDYNEQFF
TRBV11-1	TRBJ2-7	CASSLAAHDYEQYF
TRBV18	TRBJ2-7	CASSPVGSADEQYF
TRBV6-1	TRBJ2-1	CASKETSGYNEQFF
TRBV2	TRBJ2-7	CASSEDLSGEEQYF
TRBV2	TRBJ1-5	CASSRDRSSNQPQHF